These 9 T cell receptor beta chains came from one sample sequenced in a study of cytomegalovirus exposure and HLA in healthy donors. Use of 60 Vbeta and 13 Jbeta primers characterized the PCR. TCRdb's table, derived via immunoSEQ multiplex PCR, lists solely in-frame clones and lacks some. In total, the table holds about 96,000 clones. The sample was PBMCs. The source is a woman aged 25 to 39 in good health and CMV-seronegative.

V gene TRBV11-2 combines with J gene TRBJ2-3, with 7 bases identical to TRBD1. Germline lookup yields CDR1 SGHAT and CDR2 FQNNGV. The CDR3 is made up of 15 amino acids. Unmatched junction bases numbered 7, after V lost 5 bases and J lost 2 bases. CDR3 DNA: TGTGCCAGCAGCGCCATGGACAGGATCACAGATACGCAGTATTTT. Protein sequence: CASSAMDRITDTQYF.

J is TRBJ2-7 and V is TRBV6-5, with D possibly matching TRBD2 (5 bases). The CDR3 length is 12 residues. Trimming shortened V by 6 bases and J by 6 bases, and 12 bases separated the two germline ends. CDR1 is MNHEY, CDR2 SVGAGI, per germline. CDR3 region: CASSRTGSEQYF. Here the CDR3 DNA reads TGTGCCAGCAGCAGGACTGGTAGCGAGCAGTACTTC.

The chain combines TRBV28 with TRBJ1-1; tentatively, D is TRBD1 (5 bases). V was shortened by 7 bases and J by 0 bases, with 12 bases between the two germline ends. Germline-derived CDR1 and CDR2 are MDHEN and SYDVKM. This CDR3 contains 14 residues. The CDR3 sequence: CASTATALNTEAFF. The CDR3 bases are TGTGCCAGCACTGCGACAGCTCTGAACACTGAAGCTTTCTTT.

The chain combines TRBV27 with TRBJ2-1; 11 nucleotides match TRBD2. V lost 3 bases, J lost 6 bases, and 4 bases stayed unmatched. Per the germline V gene, CDR1 is MNHEY and CDR2 is SMNVEV (reference sequence). The CDR3 runs to 15 residues. As DNA, the CDR3 is TGTGCCAGCAGTTTTCTAGCGGGAGGTCTCAATGAGCAGTTCTTC. Its translation: CASSFLAGGLNEQFF.

As for this clone: A junction boundary mismatches the germline segment, possibly from a read error. The rearrangement uses TRBV7-9 and TRBJ2-7; 11 nucleotides agree with TRBD2. This CDR3 contains 15 residues. Germline V gives CDR1 SEHNR, CDR2 FQNEAQ (reference sequence). CDR3 residues: CASSIGTSGPYEQCF. CDR3 DNA: TGTGCCAGCAGCATCGGGACTAGCGGTCCCTACGAGCAGTGCTTC.

The chain is built from TRBV5-1 and TRBJ1-5; 9 bases line up with TRBD1. CDR1 is SGHRS and CDR2 is YFSETQ in the germline V gene. The J segment lost 4 bases and the V segment lost 5 bases, leaving 7 bases of the junction unmatched. CDR3 length: 15 residues. The CDR3 DNA follows: TGCGCCAGCAGTTCTACAGGGGGCGGGAATCAGCCCCAGCATTTT. Translated: CASSSTGGGNQPQHF.

This chain connects TRBV6-4 to TRBJ1-2; tentative D call: TRBD1 (5 bases). V lost 3 bases and J lost 8, with 16 bases in between. CDR3 length equals 14 residues. The germline V gene has CDR1 MRHNA and CDR2 SNTAGT. CDR3 amino acids: CASSEGGDEIGYTF. The CDR3 coding sequence is TGTGCCAGCAGTGAGGGAGGGGACGAGATAGGCTACACCTTC.

The V call is TRBV19, the J call TRBJ1-2; 10 positions agree with TRBD1. Germline CDR1 reads LNHDA; CDR2 reads SQIVND (reference sequence). V gave up 4 bases and J gave up 6 bases; unmatched junction bases: 8. CDR3 length: 15 amino acids. CDR3 in DNA: TGTGCCAGTAGTACCCGGGACAGGGGCGTAGATGGCTACACCTTC. Its translation is CASSTRDRGVDGYTF.

The chain joins TRBV5-6 to TRBJ1-5; D uncertain. V was trimmed by 4 bases and J by 3 bases, leaving 8 bases between them. This CDR3 is 13 amino acids long. Germline assignment: CDR1 SGHDT and CDR2 YYEEEE. Here the CDR3 reads CASSRQDNQPQHF. CDR3 sequence (DNA): TGTGCCAGCAGCCGGCAGGACAATCAGCCCCAGCATTTT.